These T cell receptor beta chains were read from a single sample in a study of blood T cell repertoires in COVID-19. Clones were read by immunoSEQ multiplex PCR, and TCRdb kept only the in-frame ones, dropping some. The table shows approximately 150,000 clones, with approximately 90% occurring only once. The sample taken for sequencing was peripheral blood. The receptors derive from a man aged 45-65 years with active or convalescent COVID-19. Each CDR3 is given with its conserved first and last residue. A D gene is named only where the DNA matches it firmly. Clone size is not always given. Where it is, it says once, few, many or a class for expanded clones.

J | size | V | D | DNA | CDR3
TRBJ1-1 | NA | TRBV6-5 | TRBD1 | TGTGCCAGCAGTTACTCCGGACAGGGGGTTCTGGCTTTCTTT | CASSYSGQGVLAFF
TRBJ2-3 | NA | TRBV6-5 | TRBD2 | TGTGCCAGCAGTTACCAACTAGCGGGAGACAATACGCAGTATTTT | CASSYQLAGDNTQYF
TRBJ2-2 | NA | TRBV7-2 | NA | TGTGCCAGCAGCCTCCTCAGGGCGAACACCGGGGAGCTGTTTTTT | CASSLLRANTGELFF
TRBJ1-6 | NA | TRBV4-1 | NA | TGCGCCAGCAGCCAAGATTTAGGCCGACAGATACGTAATTCACCCCTCCACTTT | CASSQDLGRQIRNSPLHF
TRBJ2-7 | many | TRBV5-1 | NA | TGCGCCAGCAGCTTGCCTTCCTACGAGCAGTACTTC | CASSLPSYEQYF
TRBJ2-5 | NA | TRBV2 | TRBD1 | TGTGCCAGCAGTCTGAGGACAGGGGGCATAGAGACCCAGTACTTC | CASSLRTGGIETQYF
TRBJ2-7 | once | TRBV5-4 | TRBD2 | TGTGCCAGCAGCTTGGAGGGCCGTCTGGTAGCGGGAGTGGAACCCTACGAGCAGTACTTC | CASSLEGRLVAGVEPYEQYF
TRBJ1-6 | NA | TRBV15 | NA | TGTGCCACCAGCAGAGACGGTGTTGCAGGGGTTAATTCACCCCTCCACTTT | CATSRDGVAGVNSPLHF
TRBJ1-1 | NA | TRBV7-2 | TRBD1 | TGTGCCAGCAGCGCCACAGGGGCGAAAAGCACTGAAGCTTTCTTT | CASSATGAKSTEAFF
TRBJ1-5 | NA | TRBV29-1 | NA | TGCAGCGTTGTGGGGGCAGGGGCAAATCAGCCCCAGCATTTT | CSVVGAGANQPQHF
TRBJ2-3 | NA | TRBV27 | TRBD2 | TGTGCCAGCAGGACAGCTAGCGGGGGGGTGGTGGGCACAGATACGCAGTATTTT | CASRTASGGVVGTDTQYF
TRBJ1-5 | NA | TRBV19 | NA | TGTGCCAGTAGTACTACCGACAGGTCCGATTTGCCCCATCATTTT | CASSTTDRSDLPHHF
TRBJ2-7 | NA | TRBV5-6 | NA | TGTGCCAGCAGCTGGGGCTCGCCCTCCTACGAGCAGTACTTC | CASSWGSPSYEQYF
TRBJ1-4 | NA | TRBV7-9 | NA | TGTGCCAGCAGCTTAGTTTTAGAAAAACTGTTTTTT | CASSLVLEKLFF
TRBJ1-1 | NA | TRBV5-6 | TRBD1 | TGTGCCAGCAGCGACAGGGCAGGGGCTTTGAACACTGAAGCTTTCTTT | CASSDRAGALNTEAFF
TRBJ2-2 | NA | TRBV30 | NA | TGTGCCTGGGGCCAGGCACGGCCCGGGGAGCTGTTTTTT | CAWGQARPGELFF
TRBJ1-1 | NA | TRBV7-2 | NA | TGTGCCAGCAGCTTAGAGGGGCTGAGATTGAACACTGAAGCTTTCTTT | CASSLEGLRLNTEAFF
TRBJ2-3 | NA | TRBV28 | TRBD2 | TGTGCCAGCACACTAGCGGGAGGCGTCACAGATACGCAGTATTTT | CASTLAGGVTDTQYF
TRBJ2-2 | NA | TRBV7-2 | NA | TGTGCCAGCAGCACGACCCTGCGTGCGGCAGCGAACACCGGGGAGCTGTTTTTT | CASSTTLRAAANTGELFF
TRBJ2-3 | NA | TRBV19 | NA | TGTGCCAGTAGTACGGGGAGAGCCGGTCGAGATACGCAGTATTTT | CASSTGRAGRDTQYF
TRBJ1-1 | NA | TRBV5-1 | TRBD1 | TGCGCCAGCGCCTTAGGGGACAGGGTGAACACTGAAGCTTTCTTT | CASALGDRVNTEAFF
TRBJ1-2 | NA | TRBV29-1 | NA | TGCAGCGTGGGGGGTCAAAATGGCTACACCTTC | CSVGGQNGYTF
TRBJ2-5 | NA | TRBV7-2 | TRBD2 | TGTGCCAGCAGCCCATTTTTGGGAGGGGAGACCCAGTACTTC | CASSPFLGGETQYF
TRBJ2-3 | NA | TRBV29-1 | NA | TGCAGCGTTACGAGGCAGGGCCCAGATACGCAGTATTTT | CSVTRQGPDTQYF
TRBJ1-1 | NA | TRBV5-8 | NA | TGTGCCAGCAGCTGGCACAGGCTCAACGGAAGGACTGAAGCTTTCTTT | CASSWHRLNGRTEAFF
TRBJ2-3 | NA | TRBV20-1 | NA | TGCAGTGCTAGTCTGGCGGGGCCCGTAGATACGCAGTATTTT | CSASLAGPVDTQYF
TRBJ1-1 | NA | TRBV6-5 | NA | TGTGCCAGCAGTTACGGGCAGCCGAACACTGAAGCTTTCTTT | CASSYGQPNTEAFF
TRBJ2-4 | NA | TRBV4-3 | TRBD2 | TGCGCCAGCAGCCAAGATCAGGGAGGGGTAAACATTCAGTACTTC | CASSQDQGGVNIQYF
TRBJ1-6 | NA | TRBV11-3 | NA | TGTGCCAGCAGCTTATCGGGGGTCAATTCACCCCTCCACTTT | CASSLSGVNSPLHF
TRBJ2-5 | NA | TRBV7-2 | TRBD2 | TGTGCCAGCAGCTTAGTAGCGGGGTGGTCGTTTACGACCCAGTACTTC | CASSLVAGWSFTTQYF
TRBJ1-4 | few | TRBV5-4 | NA | TGTGCCAGCAGCTTGGATCAGGGAAGCGAAAAACTGTTTTTT | CASSLDQGSEKLFF
TRBJ2-7 | NA | TRBV7-9 | TRBD2 | TGTGCCAGCAGCCCCAGGACTAGCGGGAGCTACGAGCAGTACTTC | CASSPRTSGSYEQYF
TRBJ1-4 | NA | TRBV2 | TRBD1 | TGTGCCAGCAGTGACTCGACAGGGAGTGCAACTAATGAAAAACTGTTTTTT | CASSDSTGSATNEKLFF
TRBJ1-2 | NA | TRBV11-2 | TRBD1 | TGTGCCAGCAGCGTTCGACAGGGGGCTAACTATGGCTACACCTTC | CASSVRQGANYGYTF
TRBJ2-2 | NA | TRBV27 | NA | TGTGCCAGCAGATGGGGGACTAACACCGGGGAGCTGTTTTTT | CASRWGTNTGELFF
TRBJ2-2 | NA | TRBV5-4 | NA | TGTGCCAGCAGCTTGGGGCTCGGGCTGGGGCTCACCGGGGAGCTGTTTTTT | CASSLGLGLGLTGELFF
TRBJ1-1 | NA | TRBV3-1/TRBV3-2 | NA | TGTGCCAGCAGCGAACACGGACAGAACACTGAAGCTTTCTTT | CASSEHGQNTEAFF
TRBJ1-1 | NA | TRBV19 | NA | TGTGCCAGTAGTATTAGGGGAACTGAAGCTTTCTTT | CASSIRGTEAFF
TRBJ2-1 | NA | TRBV3-1/TRBV3-2 | TRBD2 | TGTGCCAGCAGCCAAGAGCCTAGCGGGAGCTATGAGCAGTTCTTC | CASSQEPSGSYEQFF
TRBJ2-1 | NA | TRBV7-8 | TRBD2 | TGTGCCAGCACCGCAGGGACTAGCGGAAACAATGAGCAGTTCTTC | CASTAGTSGNNEQFF
TRBJ2-7 | NA | TRBV9 | NA | TGTGCCAGCAGCGTAGATATAGATTCCTACGAGCAGTACTTC | CASSVDIDSYEQYF
TRBJ2-7 | NA | TRBV4-3 | TRBD2 | TGCGCCAGCAGCCCCGAGAGGGCTAGCGGGGGCTACGAGCAGTACTTC | CASSPERASGGYEQYF
TRBJ2-3 | NA | TRBV11-2 | NA | TGTGCCAGCAGCTTAACGCGGGCCACAGATACGCAGTATTTT | CASSLTRATDTQYF
TRBJ2-7 | NA | TRBV28 | TRBD2 | TGTGCCAGCAGACTTCCGGGGGGTGCCTACGAGCAGTACTTC | CASRLPGGAYEQYF
TRBJ2-2 | NA | TRBV2 | NA | TGTGCCAGCAAGGTCGAGCGGATAAACACCGGGGAGCTGTTTTTT | CASKVERINTGELFF
TRBJ2-7 | once | TRBV27 | NA | TGTGCCACCCCCGCCTTAGGAGTACCCTACGAGCAGTACTTC | CATPALGVPYEQYF
TRBJ2-5 | NA | TRBV6-1 | NA | TGTGCCAGCAGTGAAACGAACAGGGAAGAGACCCAGTACTTC | CASSETNREETQYF
TRBJ2-3 | NA | TRBV30 | NA | TGTGCCTGGAATTTAGGGGCGGATACGCAGTATTTT | CAWNLGADTQYF
TRBJ2-7 | once | TRBV6-5 | NA | TGTGCCAGCAGTTACGGGAGGGGGTCCTACGAGCAGTACTTC | CASSYGRGSYEQYF
TRBJ2-7 | NA | TRBV1 | NA | TGCACCAGCAGCCAAGACAACCCCGGGACTAGCGGACGGGGTGCCTACGAGCAGTACTTC | CTSSQDNPGTSGRGAYEQYF
TRBJ2-7 | NA | TRBV6-5 | TRBD2 | TGTGCCAGCGGCGGGGGGCCGAGGTACGAGCAGTACTTC | CASGGGPRYEQYF
TRBJ2-5 | NA | TRBV28 | TRBD1 | TGTGCCAGCAGACCACAGGGGACCCCTCAAGAGACCCAGTACTTC | CASRPQGTPQETQYF
TRBJ2-1 | NA | TRBV6-5 | NA | TGTGCCAGCATGGTTGGTCTATATTACAATGAGCAGTTCTTC | CASMVGLYYNEQFF
TRBJ2-7 | few | TRBV10-1 | TRBD1 | TGCGCCAGCAGTCGGGACAGTGGAACCTACGAGCAGTACTTC | CASSRDSGTYEQYF
TRBJ2-6 | once | TRBV3-1/TRBV3-2 | TRBD1 | TGTGCCAGCAGCCCGAAAAAGCCGGGACAGGAAAATCGCTCTGGGGCCAACGTCCTGACTTTC | CASSPKKPGQENRSGANVLTF
TRBJ2-3 | few | TRBV3-1/TRBV3-2 | TRBD2 | TGTGCCAGCAGCCAAGGCGGGAGAAGTACAGATACGCAGTATTTT | CASSQGGRSTDTQYF